This T cell receptor beta chain is drawn from a study of blood T cell repertoires in COVID-19. About the research overall: From the United States, Italy and Spain came samples of acute and convalescent COVID-19. Sources were T cells, B-cell-depleted T cells, or PBMCs; the material itself was cDNA or gDNA.

In the original workflow: Estimated nucleated cell counts came from reference gene primer amplification. TCRdb keeps only in-frame clones here, not all; method: immunoSEQ multiplex PCR. V and J calls and clone size are copied from that table; D and trimming were computed from the DNA. Of about 210,000 clones in the sample, approximately 90% are singletons; the top ten hold around 1.2%. The CDR3 length is 12 residues. CDR1 and CDR2 (germline): MDHEN, SYDVKM. Trimming took off 3 bases at V and 4 bases at J, with 6 bases between the two ends. The sample taken for sequencing was peripheral blood. The receptor comes from a man aged 25-45 years with acute or convalescent COVID-19. The V and J genes are TRBV28 and TRBJ1-2; maybe TRBD1 (5 bases). DNA of the CDR3: TGTGCCAGCAGTTTCCAGGGCTATGGCTACACCTTC. This sequence encodes CASSFQGYGYTF.